This record concerns one T cell receptor (beta chain) sequence. The data originate from a study of T cell responses to AZD1222 COVID-19 vaccine. Germline CDR1 is KGHDR and CDR2 is SFDVKD. V was pared by 4 bases and J by 13 bases, with 13 bases between. The CDR3 is 12 amino acids. Produced via immunoSEQ multiplex PCR; TCRdb's table is partial and in-frame only. The table has 100,000 to 150,000 clones, 90% seen once. The TCR originated in an adult in good health. This chain connects TRBV24-1 to TRBJ2-1, with D perhaps given as TRBD1 or TRBD2 (6 bases each). Material: peripheral blood, obtained on day 0 of AZD1222 vaccination. CDR3 protein: CATSEAGEVQFF. The CDR3 coding sequence is TGTGCCACCAGTGAGGCAGGGGAGGTTCAGTTCTTC.